Below are 19 T cell receptor beta chains sequenced from a single sample in a study of blood T cell repertoires in COVID-19 (dated by TCRdb to 2019 to 2021). The library was made by the immunoSEQ multiplex PCR assay. The immuneACCESS repertoire file appears here via TCRdb, limited to in-frame rearrangements. These files lack a portion of the clones; in checked studies, under half of the deficit traces to unresolved V genes, and the cause of the others is not known. The sample data list roughly 160,000 clones, and more than 70% of these were observed just once. Less than 20% of the sample is held by the ten biggest clonotypes. Specimen: PBMCs or T cells enriched from blood (not recorded which). The receptors were gathered from a man in his fifties or sixties who had recovered from COVID-19.

The chain links TRBV19 to TRBJ2-7; the match to TRBD1 covers 7 bases. CDR3 length: 14 residues. Germline-derived CDR1 and CDR2 are LNHDA and SQIVND (reference sequence). V was clipped by 5 bases and J by 0 bases; unmatched bases: 4. CDR3 in DNA: TGTGCCAGTAGTTCCCGGGACAGCTCCTACGAGCAGTACTTC. Encoded protein: CASSSRDSSYEQYF.

The table lists this clone with a count of one. J is TRBJ1-1 and V is TRBV2; perhaps TRBD1 as D (6 bases). The CDR3 is 15 residues long. CDR1 and CDR2 from the germline V gene are SNHLY and FYNNEI. Trimming removed 3 bases from V and 1 base from J, with 12 bases in between. CDR3 protein: CASSEFGRGNTEAFF. CDR3 nucleotides: TGTGCCAGCAGTGAGTTCGGCAGGGGGAACACTGAAGCTTTCTTT.

The sample holds a few counts of this clone. The V call is TRBV5-1, the J call TRBJ1-2, with a weak D call TRBD1 (6 bases). The germline CDR1 and CDR2 sequences are SGHRS and YFSETQ. This CDR3 has 14 amino acids. The V end was cut by 4 bases, the J end by 5 bases, with 15 bases between. CDR3 nucleotide sequence: TGCGCCAGCAGCCAAGTGGGGGCTCGGTATGGCTACACCTTC. As protein: CASSQVGARYGYTF. The full variable domain, in which reference TRBV5-1 and TRBJ1-2 provide the parts outside the CDR3, is KAGVTQTPRYLIKTRGQQVTLSCSPISGHRSVSWYQQTPGQGLQFLFEYFSETQRNKGNFPGRFSGRQFSNSRSEMNVSTLELGDSALYLCASSQVGARYGYTFGSGTRLTVV.

This clone was seen only a few times. The chain has TRBV10-2 and TRBJ2-7; 7 bases fit TRBD1. The CDR3 is 12 amino acids. The trim removed 3 bases at V and 4 bases at J, leaving 0 bases unmatched. The germline CDR1 and CDR2 sequences are WSHSY and SAAADI. DNA for the CDR3: TGCGCCAGCAGTGACAGGGGGTACGAGCAGTACTTC. This sequence encodes CASSDRGYEQYF.

This rearrangement joins TRBV20-1 to TRBJ2-1, with D perhaps matching TRBD2 (5 bases). V lost 3 bases and J lost 7, with 19 bases in between. This CDR3 has 15 amino acids. Looked up from germline, CDR1 is DFQATT and CDR2 is SNEGSKA (reference sequence). The CDR3 sequence: CSASGRGSGANEQFF. DNA for the CDR3: TGCAGTGCTAGTGGTCGAGGGAGTGGAGCTAATGAGCAGTTCTTC.

The genes are TRBV15 and TRBJ1-1; D is ambiguous. The CDR3 has 15 residues. Germline V gene sequence: CDR1 LNHNV, CDR2 YYDKDF (reference sequence). Trimming removed 0 bases at V and 3 bases at J, with 11 bases between. The CDR3 loop is CATSRDPAGYTEAFF. The CDR3 region has the DNA TGTGCCACCAGCAGAGATCCAGCGGGGTACACTGAAGCTTTCTTT.

The rearrangement links TRBV9 to TRBJ2-1; 7 bases align to TRBD1. The germline V gene encodes CDR1 SGDLS and CDR2 YYNGEE. V lost 3 bases, J lost 0 bases, and 18 bases stayed unmatched. This CDR3 contains 20 residues. The CDR3 here is CASSAGGLRGAGFSYNEQFF. In DNA, the CDR3 is TGTGCCAGCAGCGCAGGGGGTTTGAGGGGAGCAGGGTTCTCCTACAATGAGCAGTTCTTC. Using reference TRBV9 and TRBJ2-1 for the parts outside the CDR3, the full variable domain is DSGVTQTPKHLITATGQRVTLRCSPRSGDLSVYWYQQSLDQGLQFLIQYYNGEERAKGNILERFSAQQFPDLHSELNLSSLELGDSALYFCASSAGGLRGAGFSYNEQFFGPGTRLTVL.

CDR3 DNA sequence: TGTGCCAGCAGCACAGCGGATTCACCCCTCCACTTT. Encoded protein: CASSTADSPLHF. The rearrangement joins TRBV9 to TRBJ1-6, with D unclear. Between the trimmed V and J ends, which lost 4 bases and 8 bases, there was a span of 7 bases. From germline, CDR1 is SGDLS and CDR2 YYNGEE. The CDR3 extends over 12 amino acids.

The CDR3 is CASSPPGVDGYTF. The CDR3 nucleotides read TGTGCCAGCAGTCCCCCAGGGGTGGATGGCTACACCTTC. The rearrangement joins TRBV12-3 or TRBV12-4 to TRBJ1-2; D perhaps matches TRBD1 (6 bases). V shed 5 bases and J shed 6 bases, with 13 bases lying between them. The CDR3 length is 13 residues.

This rearrangement joins TRBV7-3 to TRBJ2-1, with 15 nucleotides matching TRBD2. The CDR3 is made up of 16 amino acids. Germline V CDR1 and CDR2: SGHTA, FQGTGA. V shed 5 bases and J 7 bases; nucleotides not matched to a gene: 6. Here the CDR3 DNA reads TGTGCCAGCAGCACGTCCGGGACTAGCGGGGGGAATGAGCAGTTCTTC. Translated, it gives CASSTSGTSGGNEQFF.

This clone was recorded a few times. J is TRBJ2-1 and V is TRBV3-1 (or the pseudogene TRBV3-2); 8 nucleotides match TRBD1. This CDR3 is built from 15 residues. Germline V CDR1 and CDR2: LGHDT, YNNKEL (reference sequence). V was clipped by 4 bases and J by 5 bases; unmatched bases: 7. CDR3 loop: CASSPPGGAHNEQFF. DNA for the CDR3: TGTGCCAGCAGCCCCCCAGGGGGCGCCCACAATGAGCAGTTCTTC.

The V and J genes are TRBV11-2 and TRBJ2-5; D possibly corresponds to TRBD1 (5 bases). Germline assignment: CDR1 SGHAT and CDR2 FQNNGV. V dropped 0 bases and J dropped 4 bases, with 12 bases sitting between them. This CDR3 region has 15 residues. The CDR3 spells CASSLDLGRVETQYF. The CDR3, as DNA: TGTGCCAGCAGCTTAGATCTGGGCAGGGTAGAGACCCAGTACTTC. The variable domain in full, completed from reference TRBV11-2 and TRBJ2-5, reads EAGVAQSPRYKIIEKRQSVAFWCNPISGHATLYWYQQILGQGPKLLIQFQNNGVVDDSQLPKDRFSAERLKGVDSTLKIQPAKLEDSAVYLCASSLDLGRVETQYFGPGTRLLVL.

This clone was seen only a few times. V is TRBV2 and J is TRBJ2-7, with 8 bases fitting TRBD2. Germline V lookup: CDR1 SNHLY, CDR2 FYNNEI. The length of the CDR3 is 15 residues. V dropped 6 bases and J dropped 0; count of bases not matched to a gene: 7. This CDR3 reads CASRFSGIPSYEQYF. For the CDR3, the DNA is TGTGCCAGCAGGTTTAGCGGGATCCCCTCCTACGAGCAGTACTTC.

Written as DNA, the CDR3 is TGCAGCGTTGGACAGTCGGACGAGCAGTACTTC. Protein product: CSVGQSDEQYF. The V gene is TRBV29-1, the J gene TRBJ2-7; the D gene is possibly TRBD1 (5 bases). V shed 4 bases and J shed 5 bases, with 9 bases lying between them. The CDR3 spans 11 residues. The germline V gene has CDR1 SQVTM and CDR2 ANQGSEA.

J is TRBJ2-3 and V is TRBV3-1 (or the pseudogene TRBV3-2); 7 bases match TRBD2. V was pared by 1 base and J by 6 bases, with 4 bases of the junction left unmatched. The germline CDR1 and CDR2 sequences are LGHDT and YNNKEL (reference sequence). The CDR3 is made up of 14 amino acids. This CDR3 is CASSQGLASDTQYF. The CDR3 region has the DNA TGTGCCAGCAGCCAAGGACTAGCATCGGATACGCAGTATTTT.

The V and J genes are TRBV5-5 and TRBJ2-2, with 7 bases matching TRBD2. The CDR3 totals 18 residues. Germline CDR1 reads SGHKS; CDR2 reads YYEKEE (reference sequence). The ends lost 5 bases at V and 6 bases at J; junction bases unmatched: 19. CDR3: CASRHKIGGGPVAGELFF. The CDR3 nucleotides read TGTGCCAGCAGACATAAGATCGGGGGAGGGCCCGTCGCCGGGGAGCTGTTTTTT.

The V call is TRBV19, the J call TRBJ2-1; D gene uncertain. The CDR3 extends over 15 amino acids. Germline CDR1 is LNHDA and CDR2 is SQIVND (reference sequence). V lost 7 bases, J lost 0 bases, and 13 bases lay in between. DNA of the CDR3: TGTGCCAGTATAAGCCGTCCCGGCTCCTACAATGAGCAGTTCTTC. Amino acid sequence: CASISRPGSYNEQFF.

The genes are TRBV5-6 and TRBJ1-2; D is possibly TRBD1 (6 bases). The V and J ends lost 4 bases and 6 bases respectively, with 16 bases between them. Germline-derived CDR1 and CDR2 are SGHDT and YYEEEE. This CDR3 has 14 residues. CDR3 region: CASSPGNRVDGYTF. CDR3 DNA sequence: TGTGCCAGCAGCCCAGGGAACAGGGTAGATGGCTACACCTTC.

Remarks on this clone: Compared with germline, one end of the junction differs, possibly owing to a read error. V is TRBV20-1 and J is TRBJ2-3; the D gene is possibly TRBD2 (6 bases). This CDR3 comprises 9 residues. CDR1 DFQATT and CDR2 SNEGSKA come from the germline V gene (reference sequence). The chain's CDR3 is CSARDWTKF. In DNA form, the CDR3 reads TGCAGTGCTAGAGACTGGACTAAGTTT.